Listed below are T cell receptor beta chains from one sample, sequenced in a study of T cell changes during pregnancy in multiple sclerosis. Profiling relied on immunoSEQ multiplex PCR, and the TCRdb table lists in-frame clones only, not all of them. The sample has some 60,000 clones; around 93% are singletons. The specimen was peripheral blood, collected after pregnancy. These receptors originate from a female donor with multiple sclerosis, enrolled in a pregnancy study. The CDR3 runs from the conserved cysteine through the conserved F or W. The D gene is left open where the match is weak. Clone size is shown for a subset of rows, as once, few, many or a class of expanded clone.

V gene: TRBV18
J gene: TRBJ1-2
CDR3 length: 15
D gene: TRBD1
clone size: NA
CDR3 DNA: TGTGCCAGCTCACCTTCAGGGGGCGCGAGTTATGGCTACACCTTC
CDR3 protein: CASSPSGGASYGYTF

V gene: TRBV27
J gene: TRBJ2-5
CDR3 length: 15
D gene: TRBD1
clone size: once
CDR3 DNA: TGTGCCAGCAGCCCCGCAGGGGGCGTTTTTGAGACCCAGTACTTC
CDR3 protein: CASSPAGGVFETQYF

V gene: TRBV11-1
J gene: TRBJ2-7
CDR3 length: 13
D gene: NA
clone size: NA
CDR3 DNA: TGTGCCAGCAGCGAGCGGGTCTCCTACGAGCAGTACTTC
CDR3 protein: CASSERVSYEQYF

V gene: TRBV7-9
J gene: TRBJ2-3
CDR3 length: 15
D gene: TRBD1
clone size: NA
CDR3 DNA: TGTGCCAGCAGTCCCGGACAGGGAATCACAGATACGCAGTATTTT
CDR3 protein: CASSPGQGITDTQYF

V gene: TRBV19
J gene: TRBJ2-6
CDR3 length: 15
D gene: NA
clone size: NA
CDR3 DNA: TGTGCCAGTGCCTTCCACAGGGCTGGGGCCAACGTCCTGACTTTC
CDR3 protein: CASAFHRAGANVLTF

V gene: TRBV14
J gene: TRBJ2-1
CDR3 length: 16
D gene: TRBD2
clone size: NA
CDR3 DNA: TGTGCCAGCAGCCAGAGACTAGCGGGAGACTACAATGAGCAGTTCTTC
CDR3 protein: CASSQRLAGDYNEQFF

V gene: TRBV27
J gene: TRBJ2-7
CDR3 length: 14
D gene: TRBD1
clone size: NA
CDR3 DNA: TGTGCCAGCAGAGATCAGGGGGTCTCCTACGAGCAGTACTTC
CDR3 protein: CASRDQGVSYEQYF

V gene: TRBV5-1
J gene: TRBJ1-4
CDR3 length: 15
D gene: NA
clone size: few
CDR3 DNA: TGCGCCAGCCGCCCCTCGGGGTTCGCTAATGAAAAACTGTTTTTT
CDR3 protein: CASRPSGFANEKLFF

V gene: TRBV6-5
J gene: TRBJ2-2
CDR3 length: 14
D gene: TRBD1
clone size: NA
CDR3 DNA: TGTGCCACTCGGACAGGGGTGACCACCGGGGAGCTGTTTTTT
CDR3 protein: CATRTGVTTGELFF

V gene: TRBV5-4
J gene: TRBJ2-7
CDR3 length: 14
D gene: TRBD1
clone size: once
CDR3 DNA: TGTGCCAGCAGCCGCGACAGGGAAGCTTACGAGCAGTACTTC
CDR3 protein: CASSRDREAYEQYF

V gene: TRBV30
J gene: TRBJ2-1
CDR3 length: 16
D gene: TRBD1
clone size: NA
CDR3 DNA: TGTGCCTGGAGTGCTTCGGGACAGCGAATCAACAATGAGCAGTTCTTC
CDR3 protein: CAWSASGQRINNEQFF

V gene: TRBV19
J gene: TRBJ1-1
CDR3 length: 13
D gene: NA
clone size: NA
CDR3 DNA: TGTGCCAGTAGTATAGGGGTAGCCTCGGAAGCTTTCTTT
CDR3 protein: CASSIGVASEAFF

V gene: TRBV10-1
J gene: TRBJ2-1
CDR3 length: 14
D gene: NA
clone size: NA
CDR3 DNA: TGCGCCAGCAGTAGACTAGATCCACATCGCGAGCAGTTCTTC
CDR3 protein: CASSRLDPHREQFF

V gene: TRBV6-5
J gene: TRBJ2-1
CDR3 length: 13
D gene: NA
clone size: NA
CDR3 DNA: TGTGCCAGCAGTTCGTCGTCCCCTAACGGGCAGTTCTTC
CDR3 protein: CASSSSSPNGQFF

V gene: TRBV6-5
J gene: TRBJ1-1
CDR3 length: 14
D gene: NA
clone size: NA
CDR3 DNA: TGTGCCAGCAGTCAGCCGGGCCGGGGCACTGAAGCTTTCTTT
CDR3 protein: CASSQPGRGTEAFF

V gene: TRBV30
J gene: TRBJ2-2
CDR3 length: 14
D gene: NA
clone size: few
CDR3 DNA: TGTGCCTGGAGTGTTCTTATAGACACCGGGGAGCTGTTTTTT
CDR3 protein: CAWSVLIDTGELFF

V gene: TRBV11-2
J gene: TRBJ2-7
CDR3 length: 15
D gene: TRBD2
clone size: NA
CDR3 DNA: TGTGCCAGCAGCCCGCCCCCGGGACTAGCGGGGGAGCAGTACTTC
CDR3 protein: CASSPPPGLAGEQYF

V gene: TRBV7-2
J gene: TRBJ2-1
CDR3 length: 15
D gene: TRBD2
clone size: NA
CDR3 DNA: TGTGCCAGCAGCTTAGCAGCTAGCGGGAACAATGAGCAGTTCTTC
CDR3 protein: CASSLAASGNNEQFF

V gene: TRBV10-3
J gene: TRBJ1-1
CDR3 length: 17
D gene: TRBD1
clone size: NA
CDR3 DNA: TGTGCCATCAGCGCCGGACAGGGCCGATCAAGGAACACTGAAGCTTTCTTT
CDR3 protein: CAISAGQGRSRNTEAFF

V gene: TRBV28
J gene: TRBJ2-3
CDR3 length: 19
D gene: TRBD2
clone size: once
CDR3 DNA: TGTGCCAGCAGCCTACCTAGAACGTCCGGGACTAGTCGCTCAGATACGCAGTATTTT
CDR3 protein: CASSLPRTSGTSRSDTQYF

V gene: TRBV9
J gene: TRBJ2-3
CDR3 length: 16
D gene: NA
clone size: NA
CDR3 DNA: TGTGCCAGCAGCCAAGCAGGCACCTGGGGCACAGATACGCAGTATTTT
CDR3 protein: CASSQAGTWGTDTQYF

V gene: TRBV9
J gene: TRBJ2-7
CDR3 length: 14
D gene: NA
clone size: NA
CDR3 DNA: TGTGCCAGCAGCGAAAGGGGTGGTCTGGGCGAGCAGTACTTC
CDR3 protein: CASSERGGLGEQYF

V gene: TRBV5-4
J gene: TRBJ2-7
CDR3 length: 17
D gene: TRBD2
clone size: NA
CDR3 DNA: TGTGCCAGCAGCTCACCGGGACTAGCGGGAGGACCCTACGAGCAGTACTTC
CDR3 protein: CASSSPGLAGGPYEQYF

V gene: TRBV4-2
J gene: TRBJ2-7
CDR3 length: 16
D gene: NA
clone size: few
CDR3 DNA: TGTGCCAGCAGCCAAGCAGTCGGAGATCCGAGTTACGAGCAGTACTTC
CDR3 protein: CASSQAVGDPSYEQYF

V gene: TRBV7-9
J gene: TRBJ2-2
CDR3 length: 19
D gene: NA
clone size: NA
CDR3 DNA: TGTGCCAGCAGCTTCGGTTCAACCTCGGGGGGCCTGTCTTCCGGGGAGCTGTTTTTT
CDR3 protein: CASSFGSTSGGLSSGELFF

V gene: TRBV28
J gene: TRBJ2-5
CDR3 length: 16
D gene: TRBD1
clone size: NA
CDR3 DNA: TGTGCCAGCAGTTTTCCGACCGACAGGGGATGGGGGACCCAGTACTTC
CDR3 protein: CASSFPTDRGWGTQYF

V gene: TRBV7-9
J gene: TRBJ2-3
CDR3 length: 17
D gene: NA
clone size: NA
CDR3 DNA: TGTGCCAGCAGCTTAGTCGGTCTGTCCTTCGACACAGATACGCAGTATTTT
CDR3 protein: CASSLVGLSFDTDTQYF

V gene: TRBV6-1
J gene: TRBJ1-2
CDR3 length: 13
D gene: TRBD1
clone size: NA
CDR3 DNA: TGTGCCAGCATGATACAGGGGAACTATGGCTACACCTTC
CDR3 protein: CASMIQGNYGYTF

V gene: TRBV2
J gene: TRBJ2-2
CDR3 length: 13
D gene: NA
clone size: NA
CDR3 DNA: TGTGCCAGTAGGACGGGGAGCACCGGGGAGCTGTTTTTT
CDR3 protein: CASRTGSTGELFF

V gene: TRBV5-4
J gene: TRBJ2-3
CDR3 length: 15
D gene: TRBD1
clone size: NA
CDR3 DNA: TGTGCCAGCAGTCTGGACAGGTCCTTGGGAGATACGCAGTATTTT
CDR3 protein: CASSLDRSLGDTQYF

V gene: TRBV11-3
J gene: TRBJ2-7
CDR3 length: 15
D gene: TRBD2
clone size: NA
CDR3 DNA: TGTGCCAGCAGCTTAGTGGCGGGGGGAACCTACGAGCAGTACTTC
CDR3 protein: CASSLVAGGTYEQYF

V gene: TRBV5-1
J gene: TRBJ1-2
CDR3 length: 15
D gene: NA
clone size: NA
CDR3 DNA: TGCGCCAGCAGCTTGGCCGTAGGGGAAACCTCTGGCTACACCTTC
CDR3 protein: CASSLAVGETSGYTF

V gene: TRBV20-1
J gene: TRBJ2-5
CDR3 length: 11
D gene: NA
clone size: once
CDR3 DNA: TGCAGTGCCAAGAGAATGGAGACCCAGTACTTC
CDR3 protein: CSAKRMETQYF

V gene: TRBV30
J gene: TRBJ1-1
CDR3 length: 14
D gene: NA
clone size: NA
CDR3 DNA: TGTGCTTTGGAGGGGCAGGGTCGAGACACTGAAGCTTTCTTT
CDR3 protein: CALEGQGRDTEAFF

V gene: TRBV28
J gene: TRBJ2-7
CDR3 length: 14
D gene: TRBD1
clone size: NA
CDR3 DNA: TGTGCCAGCAGTAAACCAGGGGGCGGCTACGAGCAGTACTTC
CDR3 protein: CASSKPGGGYEQYF

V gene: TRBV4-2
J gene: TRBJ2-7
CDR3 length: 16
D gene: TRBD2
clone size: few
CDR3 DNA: TGTGCCAGCAGCCAACTCGGGAGGGGAGGGAGGGACGAGCAGTACTTC
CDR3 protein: CASSQLGRGGRDEQYF

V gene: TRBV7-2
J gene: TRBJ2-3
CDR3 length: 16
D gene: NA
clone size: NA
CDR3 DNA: TGTGCCAGCAGCTTGGTGGGAACGCAAGGAGGAGATACGCAGTATTTT
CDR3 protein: CASSLVGTQGGDTQYF

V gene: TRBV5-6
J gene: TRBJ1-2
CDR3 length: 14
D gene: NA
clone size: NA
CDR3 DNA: TGTGCCAGCAGCCCCGCCGGGAGTACCTATGGCTACACCTTC
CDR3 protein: CASSPAGSTYGYTF

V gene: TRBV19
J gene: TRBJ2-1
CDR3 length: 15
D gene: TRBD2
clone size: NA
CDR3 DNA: TGTGCCAGTAGTCTTGGACTAGCGGGAGGCAATGAGCAGTTCTTC
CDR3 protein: CASSLGLAGGNEQFF

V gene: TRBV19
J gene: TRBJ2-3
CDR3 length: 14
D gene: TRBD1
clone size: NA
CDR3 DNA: TGTGCCAGTCAAGGGGCAGGGGGAGAGGATACGCAGTATTTT
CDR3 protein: CASQGAGGEDTQYF

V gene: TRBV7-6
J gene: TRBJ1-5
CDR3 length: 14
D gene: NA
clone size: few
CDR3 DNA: TGTGCCAGCAGCCTAGAGGACAATAATCAGCCCCAGCATTTT
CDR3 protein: CASSLEDNNQPQHF

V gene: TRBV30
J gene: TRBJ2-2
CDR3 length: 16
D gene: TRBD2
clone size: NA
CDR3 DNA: TGTGCCTGGAGTGGGCTAGCGGGAGCGAACACCGGGGAGCTGTTTTTT
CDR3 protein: CAWSGLAGANTGELFF

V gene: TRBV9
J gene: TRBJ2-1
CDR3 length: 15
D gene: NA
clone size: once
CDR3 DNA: TGTGCCAGCAGCTTGGGAGGCGATTTCTACAATGAGCAGTTCTTC
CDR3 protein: CASSLGGDFYNEQFF

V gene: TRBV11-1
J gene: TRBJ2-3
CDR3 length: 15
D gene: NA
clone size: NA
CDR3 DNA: TGTGCCAGCAGCTTAGCTTCAGGGCCCACAGATACGCAGTATTTT
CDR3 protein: CASSLASGPTDTQYF

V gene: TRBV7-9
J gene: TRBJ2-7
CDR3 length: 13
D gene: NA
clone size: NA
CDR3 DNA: TGTGCCAGCAGCCCTCTAAGCTCCTACGAGCAGTACTTC
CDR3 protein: CASSPLSSYEQYF

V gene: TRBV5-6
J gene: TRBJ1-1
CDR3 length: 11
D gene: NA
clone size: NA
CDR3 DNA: TGTGCCAGCAGCTGGGAGGAGGAAGCTTTCTTT
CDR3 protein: CASSWEEEAFF

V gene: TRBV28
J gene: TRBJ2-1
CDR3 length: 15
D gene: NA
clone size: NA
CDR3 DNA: TGTGCCAGCAGTTTAGAACCCGCGGGGTACAATGAGCAGTTCTTC
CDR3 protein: CASSLEPAGYNEQFF

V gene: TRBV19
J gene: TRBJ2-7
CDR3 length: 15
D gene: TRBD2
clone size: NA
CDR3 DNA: TGTGCCAGTAGTATTTGGGCGGGAGATTTGTACGAGCAGTACTTC
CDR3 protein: CASSIWAGDLYEQYF

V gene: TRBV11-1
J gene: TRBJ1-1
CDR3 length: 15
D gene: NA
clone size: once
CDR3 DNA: TGTGCCAGCAGCACCACCCGGGGGGCCCGTACTGAAGCTTTCTTT
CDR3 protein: CASSTTRGARTEAFF

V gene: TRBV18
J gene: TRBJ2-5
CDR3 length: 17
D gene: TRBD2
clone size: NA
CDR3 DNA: TGTGCCAGCTCACCACCGGAAGCGGGGAATTGGCAAGAGACCCAGTACTTC
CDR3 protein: CASSPPEAGNWQETQYF

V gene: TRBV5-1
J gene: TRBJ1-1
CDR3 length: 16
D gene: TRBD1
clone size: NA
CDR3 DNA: TGCGCCAGCAGCTTGACAGGGGGCGAGTGGAACACTGAAGCTTTCTTT
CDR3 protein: CASSLTGGEWNTEAFF

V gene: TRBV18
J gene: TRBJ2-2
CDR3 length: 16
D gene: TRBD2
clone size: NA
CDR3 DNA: TGTGCCAGCTCACCAACGATAGCGGGACCAACCGGGGAGCTGTTTTTT
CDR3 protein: CASSPTIAGPTGELFF

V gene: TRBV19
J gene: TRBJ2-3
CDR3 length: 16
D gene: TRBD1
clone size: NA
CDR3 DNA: TGTGCCAGTAGTATTTCCCCGACAGGGATCACAGATACGCAGTATTTT
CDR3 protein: CASSISPTGITDTQYF

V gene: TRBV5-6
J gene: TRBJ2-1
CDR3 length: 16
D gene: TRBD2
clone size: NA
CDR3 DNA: TGTGCCAGCAGCTTGTTGGCTAGCGGGAGGGGTAATGAGCAGTTCTTC
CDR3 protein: CASSLLASGRGNEQFF

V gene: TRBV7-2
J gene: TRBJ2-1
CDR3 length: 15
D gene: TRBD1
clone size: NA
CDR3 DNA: TGTGCCAGCAGCCCGGCGGGACAGGGGTCATCTGAGCAGTTCTTC
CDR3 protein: CASSPAGQGSSEQFF